One and the same sample provided the 3 T cell receptor beta chains below, sequenced in a study of blood T cell repertoires in COVID-19. TCRdb's copy holds only in-frame clones and misses some; the assay was immunoSEQ multiplex PCR. The sample carries around 43,000 clones, 80% to 90% recorded once. The sample taken for sequencing was peripheral blood. The receptors come from a woman aged 70 to 79 with acute or convalescent COVID-19.

The chain joins TRBV7-3 to TRBJ1-6; D remains ambiguous. Germline assignment: CDR1 SGHTA and CDR2 FQGTGA. The V gene lost 3 bases and the J gene lost 4 bases, with 7 bases spanning the gap. The CDR3 totals 14 residues. The chain's CDR3 is CASSFSGYNSPLHF. As DNA, the CDR3 is TGTGCCAGCAGCTTTTCGGGTTATAATTCACCCCTCCACTTT. Filled out from reference TRBV7-3 and TRBJ1-6, the complete variable domain reads GAGVSQTPSNKVTEKGKYVELRCDPISGHTALYWYRQSLGQGPEFLIYFQGTGAADDSGLPNDRFFAVRPEGSVSTLKIQRTERGDSAVYLCASSFSGYNSPLHFGNGTRLTVT.

This chain uses TRBV18 with TRBJ2-5; TRBD1 aligns across 10 bases. The CDR3 has 16 residues. Germline CDR1 reads KGHSH; CDR2 reads LQKENI. The junction had 5 bases not matched to a gene; V was cut back by 4 bases and J by 0 bases. The CDR3 coding sequence is TGTGCCAGCTCACGACAGGGGGCGACGAACCAAGAGACCCAGTACTTC. Its protein product is CASSRQGATNQETQYF.

V usage is TRBV28 and J usage is TRBJ1-2, with D unclear. Looked up from germline, CDR1 is MDHEN and CDR2 is SYDVKM. The CDR3 is 12 amino acids. V was cut by 4 bases and J by 4 bases, with 7 bases left in between. CDR3 nucleotides: TGTGCCAGCAGTTACTCTTTCTATGGCTACACCTTC. Its protein is CASSYSFYGYTF.